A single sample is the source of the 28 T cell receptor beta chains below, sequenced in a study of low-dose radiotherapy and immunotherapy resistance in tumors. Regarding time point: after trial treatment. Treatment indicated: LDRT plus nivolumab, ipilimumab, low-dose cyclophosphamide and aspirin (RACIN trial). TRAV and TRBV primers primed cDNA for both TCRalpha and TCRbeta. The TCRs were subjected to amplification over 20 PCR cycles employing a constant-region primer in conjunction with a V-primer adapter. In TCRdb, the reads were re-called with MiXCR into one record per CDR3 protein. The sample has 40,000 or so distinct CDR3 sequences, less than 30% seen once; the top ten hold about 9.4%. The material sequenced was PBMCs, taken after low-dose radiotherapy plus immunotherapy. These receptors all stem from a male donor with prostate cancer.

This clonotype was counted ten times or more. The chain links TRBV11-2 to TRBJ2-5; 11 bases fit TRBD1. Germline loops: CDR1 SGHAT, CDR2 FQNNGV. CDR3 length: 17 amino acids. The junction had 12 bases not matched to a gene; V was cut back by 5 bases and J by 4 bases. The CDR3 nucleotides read TGTGCCAGCAGCCCAATGTTAGGACAGGGGGCGCGAGAGACCCAGTACTTC. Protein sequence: CASSPMLGQGARETQYF.

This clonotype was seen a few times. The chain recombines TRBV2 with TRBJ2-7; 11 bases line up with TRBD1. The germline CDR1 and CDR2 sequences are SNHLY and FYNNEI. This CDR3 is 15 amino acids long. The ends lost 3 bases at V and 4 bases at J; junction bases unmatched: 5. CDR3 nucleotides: TGTGCCAGCAGTGAGGTGGGACAGGGGGGGTACGAGCAGTACTTC. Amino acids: CASSEVGQGGYEQYF.

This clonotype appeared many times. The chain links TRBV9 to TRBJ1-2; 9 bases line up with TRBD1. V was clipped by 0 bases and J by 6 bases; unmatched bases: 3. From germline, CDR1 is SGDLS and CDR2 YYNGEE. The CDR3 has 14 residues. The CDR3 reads CASSVVGQGDGYTF. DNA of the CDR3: TGTGCCAGCAGCGTAGTGGGACAGGGTGATGGCTACACCTTC.

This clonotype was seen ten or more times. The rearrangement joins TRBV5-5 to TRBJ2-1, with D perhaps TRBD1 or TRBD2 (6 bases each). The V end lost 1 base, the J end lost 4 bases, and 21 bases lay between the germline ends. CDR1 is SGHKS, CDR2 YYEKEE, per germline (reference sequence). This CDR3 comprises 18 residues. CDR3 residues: CASSLRSGGGNPYNEQFF. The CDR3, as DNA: TGTGCCAGCAGCTTGCGGTCCGGGGGCGGGAATCCATACAATGAGCAGTTCTTC.

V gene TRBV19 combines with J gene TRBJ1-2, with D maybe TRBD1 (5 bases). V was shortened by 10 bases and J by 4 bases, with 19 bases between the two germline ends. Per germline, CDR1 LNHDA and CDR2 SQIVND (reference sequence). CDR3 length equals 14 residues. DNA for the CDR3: TGTGCCACCACCGGGACGGGACTTCTCTATGGCTACACCTTC. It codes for CATTGTGLLYGYTF.

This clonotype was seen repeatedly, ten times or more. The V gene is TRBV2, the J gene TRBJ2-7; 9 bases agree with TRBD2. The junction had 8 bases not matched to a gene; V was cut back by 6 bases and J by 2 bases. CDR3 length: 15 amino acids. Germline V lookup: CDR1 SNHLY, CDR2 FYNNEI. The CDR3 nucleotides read TGTGCCAGCAGCAGAACCGGGACTAGCACCTACGAGCAGTACTTC. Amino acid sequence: CASSRTGTSTYEQYF.

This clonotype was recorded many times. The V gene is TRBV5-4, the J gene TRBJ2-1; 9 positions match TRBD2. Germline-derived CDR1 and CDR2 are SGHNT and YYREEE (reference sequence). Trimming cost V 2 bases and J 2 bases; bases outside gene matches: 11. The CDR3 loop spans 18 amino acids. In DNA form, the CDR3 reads TGTGCCAGCAGCTTCATGCTAGCGGGGCCTCCTACCTACAATGAGCAGTTCTTC. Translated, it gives CASSFMLAGPPTYNEQFF.

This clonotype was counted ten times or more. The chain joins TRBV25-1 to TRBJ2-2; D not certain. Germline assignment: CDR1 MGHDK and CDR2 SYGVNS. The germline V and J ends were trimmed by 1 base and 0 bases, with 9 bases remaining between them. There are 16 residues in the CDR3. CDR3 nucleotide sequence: TGTGCCAGCAGTGAATCCCTGGGTCCGAACACCGGGGAGCTGTTTTTT. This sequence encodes CASSESLGPNTGELFF.

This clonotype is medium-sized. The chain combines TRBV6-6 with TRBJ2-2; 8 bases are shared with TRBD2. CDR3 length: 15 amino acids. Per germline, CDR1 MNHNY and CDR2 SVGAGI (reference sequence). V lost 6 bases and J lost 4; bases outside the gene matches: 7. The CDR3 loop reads CASRPGLAGTGELFF. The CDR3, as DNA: TGTGCCAGCAGACCTGGACTAGCCGGCACCGGGGAGCTGTTTTTT.

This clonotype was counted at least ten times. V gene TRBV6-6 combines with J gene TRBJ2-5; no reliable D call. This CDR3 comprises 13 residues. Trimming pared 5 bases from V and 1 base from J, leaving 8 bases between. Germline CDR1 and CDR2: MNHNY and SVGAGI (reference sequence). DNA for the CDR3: TGTGCCAGCAGTGGACGGTTCCAAGAGACCCAGTACTTC. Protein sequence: CASSGRFQETQYF.

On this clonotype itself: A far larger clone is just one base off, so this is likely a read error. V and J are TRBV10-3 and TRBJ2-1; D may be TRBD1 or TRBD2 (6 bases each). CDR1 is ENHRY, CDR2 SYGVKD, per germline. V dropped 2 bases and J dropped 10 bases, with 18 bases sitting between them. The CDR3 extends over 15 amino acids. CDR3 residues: CAISEPGGVTYEQFF. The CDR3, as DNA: TGTGCCATCAGTGAGCCCGGGGGCGTCACCTACGAGCAGTTCTTC.

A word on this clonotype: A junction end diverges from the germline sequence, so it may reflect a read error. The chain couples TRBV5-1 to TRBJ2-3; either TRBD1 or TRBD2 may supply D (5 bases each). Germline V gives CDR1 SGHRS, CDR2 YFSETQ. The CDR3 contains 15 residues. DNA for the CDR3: TGCGCCAGCAGTTCGGGGACCGCTAATCAAGATACGCAGTGTTTT. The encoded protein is CASSSGTANQDTQCF.

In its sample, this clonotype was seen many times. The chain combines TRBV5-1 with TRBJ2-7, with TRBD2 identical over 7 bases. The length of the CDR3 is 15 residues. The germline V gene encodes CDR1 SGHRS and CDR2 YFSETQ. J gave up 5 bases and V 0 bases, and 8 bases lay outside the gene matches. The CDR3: CASSLVATGGNEQYF. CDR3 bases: TGCGCCAGCAGCTTGGTAGCCACGGGGGGTAACGAGCAGTACTTC.

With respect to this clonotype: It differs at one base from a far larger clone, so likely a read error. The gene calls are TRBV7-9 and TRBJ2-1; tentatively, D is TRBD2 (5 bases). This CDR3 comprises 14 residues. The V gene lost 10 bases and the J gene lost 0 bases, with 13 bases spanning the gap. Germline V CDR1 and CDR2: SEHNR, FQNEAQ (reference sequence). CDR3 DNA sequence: TGTGCCATCAACGCGGGCTCCTCCTACAATGAGCAGTTCTTC. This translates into CAINAGSSYNEQFF.

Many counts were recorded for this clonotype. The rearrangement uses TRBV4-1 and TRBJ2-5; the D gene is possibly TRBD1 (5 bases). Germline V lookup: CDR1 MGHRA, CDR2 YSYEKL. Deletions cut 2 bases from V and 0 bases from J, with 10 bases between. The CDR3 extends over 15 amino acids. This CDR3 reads CASSQPDRNQETQYF. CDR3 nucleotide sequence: TGCGCCAGCAGCCAACCTGACAGAAACCAAGAGACCCAGTACTTC.

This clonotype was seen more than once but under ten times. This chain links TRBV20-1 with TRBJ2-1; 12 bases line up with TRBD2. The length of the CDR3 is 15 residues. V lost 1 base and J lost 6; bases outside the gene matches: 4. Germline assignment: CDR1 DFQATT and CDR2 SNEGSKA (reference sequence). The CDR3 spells CSARGLTSGSNEQFF. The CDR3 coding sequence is TGCAGTGCTAGAGGTCTGACTAGCGGGAGCAATGAGCAGTTCTTC.

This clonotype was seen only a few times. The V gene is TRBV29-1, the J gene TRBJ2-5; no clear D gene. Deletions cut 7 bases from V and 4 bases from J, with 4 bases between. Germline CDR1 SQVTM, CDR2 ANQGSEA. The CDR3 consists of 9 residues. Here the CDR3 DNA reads TGCAGCGCCGGAGAGACCCAGTACTTC. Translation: CSAGETQYF. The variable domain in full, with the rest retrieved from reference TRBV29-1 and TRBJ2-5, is SAVISQKPSRDICQRGTSLTIQCQVDSQVTMMFWYRQQPGQSLTLIATANQGSEATYESGFVIDKFPISRPNLTFSTLTVSNMSPEDSSIYLCSAGETQYFGPGTRLLVL.

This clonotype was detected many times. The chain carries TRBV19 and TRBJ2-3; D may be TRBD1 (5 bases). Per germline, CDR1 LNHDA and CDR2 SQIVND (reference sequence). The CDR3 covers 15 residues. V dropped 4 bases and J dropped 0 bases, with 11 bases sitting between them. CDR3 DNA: TGTGCCAGTAGTAAGTGGGGCTCTAGCACAGATACGCAGTATTTT. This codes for CASSKWGSSTDTQYF.

CDR3 protein: CASSQDPNSRGAKNIQYF. The CDR3 nucleotides read TGCGCCAGCAGCCAAGACCCAAACTCAAGAGGGGCCAAAAACATTCAGTACTTC. The chain recombines TRBV4-1 with TRBJ2-4; tentative D call: TRBD2 (5 bases). Trimming took off 0 bases at V and 1 base at J, with 16 bases between the two ends. Germline CDR1 reads MGHRA; CDR2 reads YSYEKL. This CDR3 contains 18 residues.

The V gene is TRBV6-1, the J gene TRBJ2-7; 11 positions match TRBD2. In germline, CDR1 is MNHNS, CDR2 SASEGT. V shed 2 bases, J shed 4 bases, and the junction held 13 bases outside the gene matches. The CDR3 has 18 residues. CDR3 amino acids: CASSENWLAGGKLYEQYF. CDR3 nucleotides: TGTGCCAGCAGTGAAAATTGGCTAGCGGGAGGAAAACTTTACGAGCAGTACTTC.

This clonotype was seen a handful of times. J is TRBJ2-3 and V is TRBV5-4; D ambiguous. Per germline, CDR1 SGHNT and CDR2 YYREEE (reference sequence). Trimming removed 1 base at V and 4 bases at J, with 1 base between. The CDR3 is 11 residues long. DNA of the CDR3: TGTGCCAGCAGCTTGTCAGATACGCAGTATTTT. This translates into CASSLSDTQYF.

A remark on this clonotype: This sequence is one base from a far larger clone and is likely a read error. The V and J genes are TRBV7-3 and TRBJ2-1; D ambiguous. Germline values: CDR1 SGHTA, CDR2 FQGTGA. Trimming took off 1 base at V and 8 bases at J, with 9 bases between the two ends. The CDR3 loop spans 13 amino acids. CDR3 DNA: TGTGCCAGCAGCTTAAGCCGGGTGGATGAGCAGTTCTTC. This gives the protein CASSLSRVDEQFF. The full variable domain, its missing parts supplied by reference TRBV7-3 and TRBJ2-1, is GAGVSQTPSNKVTEKGKYVELRCDPISGHTALYWYRQSLGQGPEFLIYFQGTGAADDSGLPNDRFFAVRPEGSVSTLKIQRTERGDSAVYLCASSLSRVDEQFFGPGTRLTVL.

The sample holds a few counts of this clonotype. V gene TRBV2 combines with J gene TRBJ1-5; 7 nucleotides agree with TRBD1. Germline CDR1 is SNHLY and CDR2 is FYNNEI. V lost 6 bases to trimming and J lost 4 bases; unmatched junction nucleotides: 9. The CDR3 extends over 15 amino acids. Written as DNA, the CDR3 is TGTGCCAGCAGAGCACAGGGGTTGCTTAATCAGCCCCAGCATTTT. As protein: CASRAQGLLNQPQHF.

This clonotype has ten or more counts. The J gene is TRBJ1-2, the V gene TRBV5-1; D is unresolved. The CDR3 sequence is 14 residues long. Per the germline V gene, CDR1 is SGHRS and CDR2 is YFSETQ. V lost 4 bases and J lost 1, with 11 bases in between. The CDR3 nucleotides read TGCGCCAGCAGCCGTTCTGGGGATAACTATGGCTACACCTTC. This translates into CASSRSGDNYGYTF. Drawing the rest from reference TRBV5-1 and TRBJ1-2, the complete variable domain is KAGVTQTPRYLIKTRGQQVTLSCSPISGHRSVSWYQQTPGQGLQFLFEYFSETQRNKGNFPGRFSGRQFSNSRSEMNVSTLELGDSALYLCASSRSGDNYGYTFGSGTRLTVV.

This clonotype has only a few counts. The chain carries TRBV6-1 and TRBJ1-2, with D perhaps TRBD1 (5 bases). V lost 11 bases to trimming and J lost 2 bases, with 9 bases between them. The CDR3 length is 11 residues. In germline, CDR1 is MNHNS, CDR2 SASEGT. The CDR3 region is CAGGENYGYTF. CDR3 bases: TGTGCCGGAGGGGAAAACTATGGCTACACCTTC.

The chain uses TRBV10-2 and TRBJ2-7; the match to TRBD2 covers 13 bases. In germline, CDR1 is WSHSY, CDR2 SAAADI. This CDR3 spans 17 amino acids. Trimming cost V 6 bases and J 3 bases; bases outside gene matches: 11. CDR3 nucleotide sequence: TGCGCCAGCAGCGGACTAGCGGGAGCGTGGGATTACTACGAGCAGTACTTC. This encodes CASSGLAGAWDYYEQYF.

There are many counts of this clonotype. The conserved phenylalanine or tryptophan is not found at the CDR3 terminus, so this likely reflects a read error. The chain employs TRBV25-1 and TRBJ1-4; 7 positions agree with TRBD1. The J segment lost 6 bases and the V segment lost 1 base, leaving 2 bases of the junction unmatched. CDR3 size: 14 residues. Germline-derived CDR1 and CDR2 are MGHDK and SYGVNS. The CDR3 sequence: CASSESRGDEKLFS. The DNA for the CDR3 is TGTGCCAGCAGTGAATCCAGGGGGGATGAAAAACTGTTTTCT.

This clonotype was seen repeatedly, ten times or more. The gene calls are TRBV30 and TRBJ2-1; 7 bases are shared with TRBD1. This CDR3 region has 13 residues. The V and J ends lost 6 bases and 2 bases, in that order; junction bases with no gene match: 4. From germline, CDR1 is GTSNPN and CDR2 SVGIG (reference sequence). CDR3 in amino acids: CACKGTAYNEQFF. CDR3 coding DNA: TGTGCCTGCAAAGGGACAGCCTACAATGAGCAGTTCTTC. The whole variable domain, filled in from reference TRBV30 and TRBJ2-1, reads SQTIHQWPATLVQPVGSPLSLECTVEGTSNPNLYWYRQAAGRGLQLLFYSVGIGQISSEVPQNLSASRPQDRQFILSSKKLLLSDSGFYLCACKGTAYNEQFFGPGTRLTVL.